This T cell receptor (beta chain) originates from a study of shared clonotypes between healthy human individuals (dated by TCRdb to the early 2020s). Broadly, across the study: Three men and a couple of women, aged 18 to 49 years, made up the cohort. For each donor, CD4 naive and CD4 memory were each run on three plates, CD8 naive on two plates, and CD8 memory on one plate. The study deeply sequenced blood TCR repertoires of several healthy adults to estimate repertoire size and the extent of clonotype sharing between individuals. To increase sequencing depth and limit assay-specific biases, different laboratories used diverse techniques to prepare libraries and sequence TCR repertoires. Per donor, leukapheresis produced somewhere between about 0.9 and 10 billion PBMCs.

Using the deep immunoSEQ assay, multiplex PCR amplified TCR CDR3 regions from genomic DNA. Extracted genomic DNA from each cell subset was spread evenly across all wells of several immunoSEQ 96-well plates, with each plate serving as a replicate. For sorted subsets, roughly 190 ng of genomic DNA, equivalent to some 30,000 T cell genomes, went into each replicate PCR. The purified libraries were quantified using a Qubit 3.0 fluorometer, sized with a Bioanalyzer 2100, and then quantified again using the KAPA Library Quantification kit. Each immunoSEQ 96-well plate was sequenced on its own single-read 150-cycle Illumina NextSeq 550 flow cell. Per the authors' processing: Because the immunoSEQ output included only junctional sequences and no quality scores, the filtering could not be the same as the filtering used for full-length reads. Sequences were annotated with PyIR, a Python wrapper for IgBLAST v1.9, and V/J genes and CDR3 were assigned using IMGT germline references. Any read was removed if the V/J assignment was weak (E-value above 1e-6), the CDR3 was missing, or the read contained stop codons, out-of-frame junctions, or ambiguous translated residues. V3J clonotypes were defined by identical inferred V gene, J gene, and CDR3 amino acid sequence. Percentage overlap between repertoires was calculated by dividing the number of shared unique clonotypes by the size of the smaller repertoire. RTK rarefaction, the Chao1 estimator, and Recon v2.1 estimates of unobserved clonotypes were used to assess repertoire richness. Generation probabilities for all TCRbeta clonotypes obtained by the gDNA method from a handful of donors were computed using OLGA. Held by TCRdb, this immuneACCESS table contains in-frame sequences only and omits some clones. Under half of the omission traces to an unresolved V gene where checked; the cause of the rest is unknown. Clone size and V and J calls were adopted from that table, with D and trimming inferred from the DNA. In this sample the table shows roughly 2.1 million clones, about 93% of which occur a single time. The ten top clones hold 1.5% to 2% of the sample.

Measured from the cysteine to the phenylalanine, the CDR3 is 16 residues long. CDR3 DNA is the only sequence kept; it has 48 bases, read in frame from the first base. CDR1 and CDR2 were assigned from the germline V gene as MGHRA and YSYEKL. V and J are trimmed by 5 bases and 3 bases, and the gene matches miss 9 bases of the junction. Findings and caveats that apply to the study as a whole: Only blood was sampled, and tissue TCR repertoires likely differ from those in blood. Higher generation probabilities were observed for clonotypes shared by all four sorted-subset donors than for non-shared clonotypes. Sharing across a few donors was observed for around 4.8% of naive CD4, 3.5% of naive CD8, 2% to 2.5% of memory CD4, and around 0.4% of memory CD8 clonotypes. The small number of donors limited the genetic and exposure-history diversity represented. Pairwise subsampling led to the expectation that sequencing depth would affect the degree of clonotype sharing among donors. Incomplete sequencing was indicated by rarefaction of sorted-subset datasets, despite the large sequencing depth. Larger estimated clonotype richness was generally found for naive subsets than for memory subsets.

With respect to this clone: The clone's antigen remains unknown. No base quality values were provided; no much bigger clone lies one nucleotide off.

For the CD8 naive samples, CD45RO-negative cells were positively selected for CCR7, yielding a CD45RA+CCR7+ population from which TemRA cells were excluded. The donors were healthy, HIV-negative adults with no recently reported acute infections or vaccinations. Every donor was a Caucasian adult living in Nashville, Tennessee, USA. Blood was obtained by leukapheresis, after which PBMCs were separated by Ficoll-Histopaque density gradient centrifugation and cryopreserved in liquid nitrogen vapor phase. Analytical flow cytometry was used to check the purity and quantity of every magnetically sorted T cell population. Each sorted fraction had its genomic DNA isolated and then quantified by UV absorbance on a Nanodrop 2000c.

Source material: naive CD8+ T cells from PBMCs. In the paper's terms, the cell subset or site label means: CD45RA+CCR7+. The chain is assembled from TRBV4-1 and TRBJ2-1; 8 nucleotides in the junction match TRBD1. This receptor was taken from a young man in good health. Some clones in this sample may be carry-over from other donors' samples. The CDR3: CASSLPSGTGYNEQFF. The nucleotide sequence reads as follows: TGCGCCAGCAGCTTGCCGTCCGGGACAGGCTACAATGAGCAGTTCTTC.